The entry below describes one T cell receptor beta chain. This sample was included in a study of blood T cell repertoires in COVID-19. The wider study: The United States, Italy and Spain provided the acute and convalescent COVID-19 samples.

Germline V gene lookup returns CDR1 SGHAT and CDR2 FQNNGV. CDR3 size: 15 residues. Trimming at V came to 4 bases and at J to 9 bases, leaving 6 bases not matched to a gene. Some clones are missing from TCRdb's copy, which holds only in-frame ones; the method was immunoSEQ multiplex PCR. The sample has some 200,000 clones, 84% seen once; the top ten hold more than 9%. This clonotype was obtained from a man between 50 and 59 years old with active or convalescent COVID-19. Sequenced material: peripheral blood. This chain uses TRBV11-2 with TRBJ2-1; 13 bases are a match to TRBD2. The CDR3 DNA follows: TGTGCCAGCAGCTCCCCGGGACTAGCGGGGTCTGAGCAGTTCTTC. This gives the protein CASSSPGLAGSEQFF.